The rows below give T cell receptor beta chains drawn from one sample of a study of T cell repertoires in aging, cancer and after chemotherapy. Each CDR3 protein is one row after TCRdb ran MiXCR on the multiplex PCR reads. This table holds roughly 2,600 distinct CDR3 sequences, 58% found once. Sequenced input: blood. These receptors originate from a human donor with a solid tumor. Both conserved end residues are part of each CDR3. D genes are given only for firm matches. Only part of the rows carry a size: once, few, many, or a class if the clone is expanded.

CDR3	DNA	size	V	J	D
CASSKGQGAEDEQFF	TGTGCCAGCAGTAAGGGACAGGGGGCTGAGGATGAGCAGTTCTTC	few	TRBV6-1	TRBJ2-1	TRBD1
CASSLDSASYNEQFF	TGTGCCAGCAGCTTGGACAGCGCGTCCTACAATGAGCAGTTCTTC	.	TRBV5-5	TRBJ2-1	.
CASSLRAGNSPLHF	TGTGCCAGCAGCTTGAGAGCAGGGAATTCACCCCTCCACTTT	.	TRBV5-6	TRBJ1-6	.
CASSPRGRARLQPQHF	TGTGCCAGCAGTCCACGAGGCAGGGCCCGGTTACAGCCCCAGCATTTT	once	TRBV28	TRBJ1-5	.
CASSQVPGTAEGDGYTF	TGTGCCAGCAGCCAAGTACCCGGGACAGCGGAAGGGGATGGCTACACCTTC	once	TRBV4-2	TRBJ1-2	TRBD1
CASSLEGRSGGGGTEAFF	TGTGCCAGCAGCTTAGAAGGCCGGTCGGGGGGCGGAGGCACTGAAGCTTTCTTT	.	TRBV11-2	TRBJ1-1	.
CASSLSSGLANYGYTF	TGCGCCAGCAGCTTGTCATCGGGGTTAGCTAACTATGGCTACACCTTC	.	TRBV5-1	TRBJ1-2	.
CASSIGGGFRTEAFF	TGTGCCAGTAGTATAGGAGGGGGGTTCAGGACTGAAGCTTTCTTT	few	TRBV19	TRBJ1-1	.
CASSRTVGSPYEQYF	TGTGCCAGCAGCCGCACGGTTGGGTCCCCCTACGAGCAGTACTTC	.	TRBV7-2	TRBJ2-7	.
CASSSQGGYEQYF	TGTGCCAGTAGTTCACAGGGGGGCTACGAGCAGTACTTC	once	TRBV19	TRBJ2-7	TRBD1
CASSVAELAGGTDTQYF	TGTGCCAGCAGCGTAGCCGAACTAGCGGGTGGGACAGATACGCAGTATTTT	.	TRBV9	TRBJ2-3	TRBD2
CASSSGQAHYGYTF	TGTGCCAGCAGTTCTGGACAGGCCCACTATGGCTACACCTTC	few	TRBV27	TRBJ1-2	TRBD1
CASSSRFPTSVSYEQYF	TGTGCCAGCAGTTCCCGGTTCCCGACTAGCGTGTCCTACGAGCAGTACTTC	.	TRBV27	TRBJ2-7	TRBD2
CSVDTAAGGKLFF	TGCAGCGTTGATACGGCGGCAGGCGGAAAACTGTTTTTT	.	TRBV29-1	TRBJ1-4	.
CASRSGTKSSYEQYF	TGTGCCAGCAGATCCGGGACGAAGAGCTCCTACGAGCAGTACTTC	large	TRBV6-5	TRBJ2-7	.
CATSRGPTGKSTDTQYF	TGTGCCACCAGCAGAGGCCCGACAGGGAAGAGCACAGATACGCAGTATTTT	few	TRBV15	TRBJ2-3	TRBD1